This is a list of T cell receptor beta chains from one sample in a study of PD-1 blockade in mismatch repair-deficient tumors. Assay used: immunoSEQ multiplex PCR; TCRdb lists only in-frame clones, some missing. The repertoire consists of about 60,000 clones, with approximately 89% occurring once and the leading ten covering roughly 13%. The sequences come from peripheral blood, collected 52 weeks after starting pembrolizumab. The origin of the receptors is an adult with mismatch repair-deficient cancer. The CDR3 runs from the conserved cysteine through the conserved F or W. The D gene is left open where the match is weak. Rows may omit the clone size; those that give it use once, few, many or a size class.

cdr3_nt cdr3_aa v_call clone_size d_call j_call
TGTGCCAGCAGCTTGGGGGGCTCCTACAATGAGCAGTTCTTC CASSLGGSYNEQFF TRBV5-6 NA NA TRBJ2-1
TGTGCCAGCAGCTTAGGCGAAAAACTGTTTTTT CASSLGEKLFF TRBV13 NA NA TRBJ1-4
TGCGCCAGCAGCTTGTGGGGCGGGACTACAGATACGCAGTATTTT CASSLWGGTTDTQYF TRBV5-1 NA NA TRBJ2-3
TGTGCCATCAGTGAGTCGCGTCACCATTTACAAAACACCGGGGAGCTGTTTTTT CAISESRHHLQNTGELFF TRBV10-3 NA NA TRBJ2-2
TGTGCCAGCAGCACCGGGACAGGGGCCGGCGAGCAGTACTTC CASSTGTGAGEQYF TRBV5-4 NA TRBD1 TRBJ2-7
TGTGCCACCAGCAGAGGGCAGGGGCCTCTTTATGAGCAGTTCTTC CATSRGQGPLYEQFF TRBV15 NA NA TRBJ2-1
TGTGCCAGCAGCTTTCGACTAGCGGGAGTGTCTGAGCAGTTCTTC CASSFRLAGVSEQFF TRBV11-3 NA TRBD2 TRBJ2-1
TGTGCCAGCAGCTTGCTTGGAGAGACCCAGTACTTC CASSLLGETQYF TRBV5-6 once NA TRBJ2-5
TGTGCCAGTAGTATTCGCCGGGGGCGTAAGGAAAAACTGTTTTTT CASSIRRGRKEKLFF TRBV19 NA NA TRBJ1-4
TGTGCCAGCAGAGAACAGGTCCCTAATGAGCAGTTCTTC CASREQVPNEQFF TRBV6-6 NA NA TRBJ2-1
TGTGCCAGCAACCTGGGGGGCAATCAGCCCCAGCATTTT CASNLGGNQPQHF TRBV28 NA NA TRBJ1-5
TGTGCCAGCAGTTACATCCCGCAGGGTTGGTCCGGGGAGCTGTTTTTT CASSYIPQGWSGELFF TRBV6-5 few NA TRBJ2-2
TGTGCCAGCAGCTTATCCGGGACTAGCGGAGTGTACCAAGAGACCCAGTACTTC CASSLSGTSGVYQETQYF TRBV7-9 NA TRBD2 TRBJ2-5
TGTGCCAGCAGCTTGTTGGGTTATGAAAAACTGTTTTTT CASSLLGYEKLFF TRBV5-6 NA NA TRBJ1-4
TGTGCCAGCAGCTTAGTCCGGAATGAGCAGTTCTTC CASSLVRNEQFF TRBV7-9 NA NA TRBJ2-1
TGCGCCAGCAGTGAGTTTTTCTGGGACAGACTCTACGAGCAGTACTTC CASSEFFWDRLYEQYF TRBV10-1 NA TRBD1 TRBJ2-7
TGTGCCAGCAGCATTGGTAAGGAGACCCAGTACTTC CASSIGKETQYF TRBV21-1 NA NA TRBJ2-5
TGTGCCAGTAGCCTCAGGGTTAAGATGTCTGGGGCCAACGTCCTGACTTTC CASSLRVKMSGANVLTF TRBV19 NA NA TRBJ2-6
TGTGCCAGCAGCTTGGGTTGGACCTCCTACGAGCAGTACTTC CASSLGWTSYEQYF TRBV5-5 NA NA TRBJ2-7
TGCGCCAGCAGCCACTTGCGTCGGGGGATCAACACTGAAGCTTTCTTT CASSHLRRGINTEAFF TRBV5-1 NA NA TRBJ1-1
TGTGCCAGCAGCCCAGGGGGTCGAGTAAACTATGGCTACACCTTC CASSPGGRVNYGYTF TRBV28 NA TRBD1 TRBJ1-2
TGTGCCAGCTCCTCTAAGGCCCCCTACGAGCAGTACTTC CASSSKAPYEQYF TRBV6-5 NA NA TRBJ2-7
TGTGCCAGCAGCTTCAGGGCAGGGCCATCCCCGATGAACACTGAAGCTTTCTTT CASSFRAGPSPMNTEAFF TRBV5-4 NA NA TRBJ1-1
TGTGCCTGGAGTGGGTGGGCAGACAATCAGCCCCAGCATTTT CAWSGWADNQPQHF TRBV30 NA NA TRBJ1-5
TGTGCCAGCAGTTACTCCGCTCCCGAGCAGTACTTC CASSYSAPEQYF TRBV6-6 few NA TRBJ2-7
TGCAGTGCTACTGTCCAAGAGACCCAGTACTTC CSATVQETQYF TRBV20-1 NA NA TRBJ2-5
TGCGCCAGCAGGGAAGACACCGGGGAGCTGTTTTTT CASREDTGELFF TRBV5-1 NA NA TRBJ2-2
TGCAGCGTTGTGACATCCGGGGAGCAGTACTTC CSVVTSGEQYF TRBV29-1 few NA TRBJ2-7
TGTGCCAGCCGAGGAGGAGGGGACACCGGGGAGCTGTTTTTT CASRGGGDTGELFF TRBV13 NA NA TRBJ2-2
TGTGCCACCTCCACCATTACTAGCACAGATACGCAGTATTTT CATSTITSTDTQYF TRBV27 NA NA TRBJ2-3
TGTGCCAGTAGTTCCCGACCGGACGGCCTGAACACCGGGGAGCTGTTTTTT CASSSRPDGLNTGELFF TRBV19 once NA TRBJ2-2
TGTGCCACCAGCAGAGGATCCCTAGCGACTGAGCAGTTCTTC CATSRGSLATEQFF TRBV15 NA NA TRBJ2-1
TGTGCCTGGAGTGTGGACCCTGGTGCCTACAATGAGCAGTTCTTC CAWSVDPGAYNEQFF TRBV30 NA NA TRBJ2-1
TGTGCCAGCAGCTTGTTGTTGACAGACCGAAAGACCCAGTACTTC CASSLLLTDRKTQYF TRBV5-8 NA NA TRBJ2-5
TGTGCCAGCAAGACCCGTGCCAGGGGCTACGAGCAGTACTTC CASKTRARGYEQYF TRBV6-5 NA NA TRBJ2-7
TGTGCCAGCAGCTTGGCGGGGGGCAATCAGCCCCAGCATTTT CASSLAGGNQPQHF TRBV5-4 once NA TRBJ1-5
TGTGCCAGCAGCTCCGACGGGATCCAAGAGACCCAGTACTTC CASSSDGIQETQYF TRBV11-3 NA NA TRBJ2-5
TGTGCCAGCAGCGAAGCGGAGCGAGAGACCCAGTACTTC CASSEAERETQYF TRBV7-9 NA NA TRBJ2-5
TGCGCCAGCAGCCAAGACTGGAGCTCCTACGAGCAGTACTTC CASSQDWSSYEQYF TRBV4-1 NA NA TRBJ2-7
TGTGCCATCAGTGAGCTGGTAGATACGCAGTATTTT CAISELVDTQYF TRBV10-3 NA NA TRBJ2-3
TGTGCCTGGACCGAGACAGGGCCCCACGAGCAGTACTTC CAWTETGPHEQYF TRBV30 NA TRBD1 TRBJ2-7
TGTGCCAGCAGCCCCTGGGGAGATCCCTACAATGAGCAGTTCTTC CASSPWGDPYNEQFF TRBV6-5 NA NA TRBJ2-1
TGTGCCAGCAGCTTAGCTCAGACCGGGACCACAGATACGCAGTATTTT CASSLAQTGTTDTQYF TRBV7-9 NA NA TRBJ2-3
TGTGCCAGTAGTATCGAGGGGATATATAGCAATCAGCCCCAGCATTTT CASSIEGIYSNQPQHF TRBV19 NA NA TRBJ1-5
TGTGCCAGCAGTTACTCGGAGGGGGGGCTGGAGCAGTTCTTC CASSYSEGGLEQFF TRBV6-5 NA NA TRBJ2-1
TGCGCCAGCAGCCAAGAGTGGATAGGCAACTACGAGCAGTACTTC CASSQEWIGNYEQYF TRBV4-1 NA NA TRBJ2-7
TGTGCCAGCAGTTACTCTAAATGGTCGTGGAATGAGCAGTTCTTC CASSYSKWSWNEQFF TRBV6-5 NA NA TRBJ2-1
TGTGCCACCAATCACCTCCCATCGGCGACGGGGGTTTGGACAGATACGCAGTATTTT CATNHLPSATGVWTDTQYF TRBV2 NA NA TRBJ2-3
TGTGCCAGCAGTTGGGGACCGTGGGGACAGGGGCCGCGCCTTCGCAATCAGCCCCAGCATTTT CASSWGPWGQGPRLRNQPQHF TRBV28 NA TRBD1 TRBJ1-5
TGCGCCAGCAGCTTCCTACAGGGGACTAGCGGGGGGTGGACAGATACGCAGTATTTT CASSFLQGTSGGWTDTQYF TRBV5-1 NA TRBD2 TRBJ2-3
TGTGCCAGCGGGGGACAGGGAGGCTACGAGCAGTACTTC CASGGQGGYEQYF TRBV28 NA TRBD1 TRBJ2-7
TGCGCCAGCAGCTTGGCGCTAGCGGGAGGACTGCCGAACACCGGGGAGCTGTTTTTT CASSLALAGGLPNTGELFF TRBV5-1 NA TRBD2 TRBJ2-2
TGCAGCGTTGAGGTAGTCAGACCTAAAGAGACCCAGTACTTC CSVEVVRPKETQYF TRBV29-1 NA NA TRBJ2-5
TGTGCCAGCAGCCTGGGAGGGGAAGATACGCAGTATTTT CASSLGGEDTQYF TRBV5-4 NA TRBD2 TRBJ2-3
TGTGCCAGCAGCAAGCGACCAAATAGCAATCAGCCCCAGCATTTT CASSKRPNSNQPQHF TRBV11-2 NA NA TRBJ1-5
TGTGCCAGCAGCCCCGGGTTTAAGGTCACAGATACGCAGTATTTT CASSPGFKVTDTQYF TRBV14 NA NA TRBJ2-3
TGTGCCTGGAGGGAGGGAACGGATACGCAGTATTTT CAWREGTDTQYF TRBV30 NA NA TRBJ2-3
TGTGCCAGCTCACCAAAAACTAGCGGGGTGCCCTACGAGCAGTACTTC CASSPKTSGVPYEQYF TRBV18 once TRBD2 TRBJ2-7
TGTGCCATCAGTGATCCGGGACTAGCGGTTTACAATGAGCAGTTCTTC CAISDPGLAVYNEQFF TRBV10-3 once TRBD2 TRBJ2-1
TGTGCCAGCAGCGTTAGCTATGGTGGCTACACCTTC CASSVSYGGYTF TRBV9 few NA TRBJ1-2